This TCR beta chain was captured by sequencing in a study of CD8 T cells in Susac syndrome. Between the trimmed V and J ends, which lost 2 bases and 7 bases, there was a span of 15 bases. This CDR3 has 15 amino acids. Germline CDR1 MNHEY, CDR2 SMNVEV (reference sequence). TEMRA cells were FACS-enriched, while CD8+ and CD4+ T cells were negatively isolated. When the RNA was reverse transcribed, random hexamers were used with an input of roughly 0.45 to 1 ug. TCRdb re-called the immunoSEQ multiplex PCR reads through MiXCR, storing one row per CDR3 protein. In the table there are around 150,000 distinct CDR3 sequences, around 94% of which are singletons.

The chain recombines TRBV27 with TRBJ1-5; D possibly corresponds to TRBD1 (5 bases). Sequencing was performed on CD4+ T cells from PBMCs. This TCR derives from a human donor in good health. CDR3 sequence: CASSLAGPLGQPQHF. CDR3 in DNA: TGTGCCAGCAGTTTAGCGGGGCCCCTCGGGCAGCCCCAGCATTTT.